This TCR beta chain was recorded in a study of T cell responses to AZD1222 COVID-19 vaccine. General observations from the study: Nearly half of unique spike-specific TCRs reportedly avoided B.1.351 and B.1.1.7 mutated regions.

V was clipped by 7 bases and J by 1 base, with 13 bases between them. Germline-derived CDR1 and CDR2 are LNHDA and SQIVND (reference sequence). The CDR3 covers 14 residues. In the case of this clone: The antigen remains unidentified.

TCRdb's copy holds only in-frame clones and misses some; the assay was immunoSEQ multiplex PCR. The sample includes approximately 80,000 clones, approximately 85% of them seen just once. It was second doses at about 4 or about 12 weeks that were pooled. The chain joins TRBV19 to TRBJ1-2; D gene uncertain. This specimen was peripheral blood, taken 28 days after the second AZD1222 dose. This TCR came from an adult who received the AZD1222 COVID-19 vaccine. For the CDR3, the DNA is TGTGCCAGTAATAGGAAACCCGATAACTATGGCTACACCTTC. Translated, it gives CASNRKPDNYGYTF.